This T cell receptor (beta chain) was retrieved from a study of glioma-infiltrating T cells. This clonotype has a count of ten or more. TCR alpha and beta CDR3 regions were amplified from RNA using iRepertoire nested multiplex PCR. TCRdb reprocessed the multiplex PCR reads via MiXCR and lists one record per CDR3 protein. The table includes approximately 190,000 distinct CDR3 sequences, about 31% detected once. The germline V gene has CDR1 SGHTA and CDR2 FQGNSA. The CDR3 runs 16 residues. The junction had 10 bases not matched to a gene; V was cut back by 4 bases and J by 4 bases. Sequencing was performed on glioma tissue, nonneoplastic brain tissue, or PBMCs (not recorded which). The sequence was collected from a human donor with low-grade glioma or glioblastoma, undergoing nonglioma brain surgery, or in good health (not recorded which). The V and J genes are TRBV7-2 and TRBJ2-7; TRBD2 aligns across 10 bases. CDR3 sequence: CASSSIPGLAYYEQYF. CDR3 nucleotide sequence: TGTGCCAGCAGCTCGATCCCGGGACTAGCGTATTACGAGCAGTACTTC.